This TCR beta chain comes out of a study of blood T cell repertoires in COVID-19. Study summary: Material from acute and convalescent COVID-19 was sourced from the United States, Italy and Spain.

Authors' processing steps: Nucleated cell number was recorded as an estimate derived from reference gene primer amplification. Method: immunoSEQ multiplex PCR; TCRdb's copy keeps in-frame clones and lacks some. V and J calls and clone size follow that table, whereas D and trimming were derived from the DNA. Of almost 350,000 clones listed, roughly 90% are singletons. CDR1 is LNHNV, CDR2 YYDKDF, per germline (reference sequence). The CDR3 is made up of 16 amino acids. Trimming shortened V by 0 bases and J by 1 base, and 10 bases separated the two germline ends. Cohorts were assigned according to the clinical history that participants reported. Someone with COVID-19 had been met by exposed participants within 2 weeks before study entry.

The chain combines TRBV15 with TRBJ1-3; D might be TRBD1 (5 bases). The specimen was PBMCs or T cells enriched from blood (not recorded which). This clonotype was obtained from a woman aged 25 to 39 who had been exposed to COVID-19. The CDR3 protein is CATSREGGRSGNTIYF. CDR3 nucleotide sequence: TGTGCCACCAGCAGAGAGGGGGGAAGGTCTGGAAACACCATATATTTT.